One and the same sample provided the 2 T cell receptor beta chains below, sequenced in a study of shared clonotypes between healthy human individuals. Clones were sequenced by immunoSEQ multiplex PCR, and TCRdb holds only the in-frame ones, with some missing. The sample shows roughly 500,000 clones, approximately 80% of them seen only once. The sequenced sample was PBMCs. These receptors all stem from a woman between 40 and 50 years old in good health. Some clones in this sample may be carry-over from other donors' samples.

This clone was seen once. The CDR3 DNA follows: TGTGCCAGCAGCGCGAGCGGGGGGGGGCCTGAAGCTTTCTTT. Its protein is CASSASGGGPEAFF. The chain joins TRBV7-2 to TRBJ1-1; D might be TRBD1 (6 bases). CDR3 size: 14 residues. The germline gives CDR1 SGHTA, CDR2 FQGNSA. Trimming took 5 bases from V and 6 from J, leaving 16 bases between them.

The chain uses TRBV29-1 and TRBJ1-1; possible D gene TRBD1, 5 bases. The V and J ends lost 5 bases and 11 bases respectively, with 12 bases between them. Germline assignment: CDR1 SQVTM and CDR2 ANQGSEA. The CDR3 covers 10 residues. This CDR3 reads CSVYEGTAFF. The CDR3 DNA follows: TGCAGCGTTTATGAGGGGACGGCTTTCTTT.